The 8 T cell receptor beta chains below were found in one sample sequenced in a study of Graves' ophthalmopathy and Graves' hyperthyroidism. RNA served as the template for amplifying TCR beta CDR3 regions. RT-PCR in the first round used HTBI primers; a second-round multiplex PCR followed. TCRdb re-called the multiplex PCR reads through MiXCR, storing one row per CDR3 protein. The table records roughly 500,000 distinct CDR3 sequences, around an eighth of them present only once. Sequenced sample: blood. Every receptor here comes from a woman aged 25-40 years with Graves' ophthalmopathy.

This clonotype was detected many times. The V gene is TRBV24-1, the J gene TRBJ2-7, with D tentatively TRBD2 (5 bases). This CDR3 has 14 amino acids. Germline CDR1 KGHDR, CDR2 SFDVKD. Trimming shortened V by 6 bases and J by 4 bases, and 15 bases separated the two germline ends. The CDR3 spells CATSTWENMYEQYF. For the CDR3, the DNA is TGTGCCACCAGTACTTGGGAGAATATGTACGAGCAGTACTTC.

Ten or more counts support this clonotype. The V and J genes are TRBV6-2 or TRBV6-3 and TRBJ2-6; maybe TRBD2 (6 bases). Germline CDR1 reads MNHEY; CDR2 reads SVGEGT. V lost 2 bases and J 0 bases, leaving 17 bases between the germline ends. The CDR3 length is 19 residues. The CDR3 sequence is CASSYRLGGLPSGANVLTF. In DNA form, the CDR3 reads TGTGCCAGCAGTTACCGGCTCGGGGGTCTGCCCTCTGGGGCCAACGTCCTGACTTTC.

A note on this clonotype: Relative to the germline gene, one junction end is altered; a read error may explain this. V and J are TRBV19 and TRBJ1-2; D uncertain. This CDR3 is 11 amino acids long. Germline CDR1 reads LNHDA; CDR2 reads SQIVND (reference sequence). CDR3 in DNA: TGTGCCAGTAGTCAAGGGAATGGCTACATCTTC. Translated, it gives CASSQGNGYIF.

The table lists this clonotype with many counts. The genes are TRBV6-1 and TRBJ1-1; 8 nucleotides align to TRBD1. CDR1 MNHNS and CDR2 SASEGT come from the germline V gene. The CDR3 loop spans 17 amino acids. Trimming cost V 2 bases and J 4 bases; bases outside gene matches: 12. In DNA form, the CDR3 reads TGTGCCAGCAGTGAACAGGATACAGGGGGTTGGGTCACTGAAGCTTTCTTT. As protein: CASSEQDTGGWVTEAFF.

Ten or more counts support this clonotype. V and J are TRBV6-5 and TRBJ1-5; tentative D call: TRBD1 (6 bases). Germline CDR1 reads MNHEY; CDR2 reads SVGAGI. Trimming removed 10 bases from V and 5 bases from J, with 15 bases in between. This CDR3 is 13 amino acids long. CDR3 DNA: TGTGCCATACGAAGGGGGGTTGATCAGCCCCAGCATTTT. This codes for CAIRRGVDQPQHF.

The chain uses TRBV12-3 or TRBV12-4 and TRBJ1-1; 9 nucleotides align to TRBD1. The CDR3 has 14 residues. Trimming took 5 bases from V and 3 from J; bases not matched to a gene: 4. As DNA, the CDR3 is TGTGCCAGCAGTATCTGGGACAGGGACACTGAAGCTTTCTTT. Translated, it gives CASSIWDRDTEAFF.

The chain joins TRBV3-1 to TRBJ1-5; D uncertain. Per the germline V gene, CDR1 is LGHDT and CDR2 is YNNKEL (reference sequence). Trimming removed 4 bases from V and 4 bases from J, with 14 bases in between. CDR3 size: 15 residues. The CDR3 DNA reads TGTGCCAGCAGCCTCGGGTCGTACCCTAATCAGCCCCAGCATTTT. Protein: CASSLGSYPNQPQHF.

This clonotype was recorded many times. J is TRBJ1-2 and V is TRBV7-2; D not certain. This CDR3 contains 12 residues. Germline CDR1 reads SGHTA; CDR2 reads FQGNSA. V shed 5 bases and J shed 5 bases, with 9 bases lying between them. CDR3 in DNA: TGTGCCAGCAGCGCCGGGCCTTATGGCTACACCTTC. Translated: CASSAGPYGYTF.